This TCR beta chain was sequenced in a study of T cells in localized non-small cell lung cancer. The germline V gene encodes CDR1 SGHNT and CDR2 YENEEA. Trimming took off 5 bases at V and 0 bases at J, with 14 bases between the two ends. This CDR3 is built from 16 residues. Method: immunoSEQ multiplex PCR; TCRdb's copy keeps in-frame clones and lacks some. The profile shows approximately 2,700 clones, 22% of them singletons. The source is a woman aged 35 to 70 with stage I lung adenocarcinoma. Here the sequenced sample was lung tumor tissue, taken before any cancer treatment. J is TRBJ2-1 and V is TRBV11-3; the D gene could be TRBD1 or TRBD2 (5 bases each). Written as DNA, the CDR3 is TGTGCCAGCAGCCCCCCGGGACGGAGCTCCTACAATGAGCAGTTCTTC. Encoded protein: CASSPPGRSSYNEQFF.